This TCR beta chain was documented in a study of spatial heterogeneity in lung cancer. As for the study in general: On average, each unique TCR and UMI combination appeared more than ten times in raw reads. Overall study findings and caveats: The appearance of ubiquitous expanded tumor TCRs in blood was greater at resection than follow-up.

The V end was cut by 0 bases, the J end by 2 bases, with 10 bases between. CDR1 SGHTA and CDR2 FQGNSA come from the germline V gene. The CDR3 extends over 15 amino acids. Individually, TCR cDNA molecules were each labelled with a unique molecular identifier. TCRdb called the 5' RACE reads again in MiXCR, with one record for every CDR3 protein. The data contain more than 65,000 distinct CDR3 sequences, 10% to 15% of them singletons. Time point of the sample: sample taken at primary tumor resection. No cell sorting; template was whole RNA from tumor, lung tissue or PBMC. Donors were around 70 untreated early-stage non-small cell lung cancer patients. This clonotype was recorded many times. The antigen is unknown.

The source of this sequence is a male donor with early-stage non-small cell lung cancer. The V and J genes are TRBV7-2 and TRBJ1-1; D remains unclear. The material sequenced was PBMCs, taken at surgery. CDR3 in DNA: TGTGCCAGCAGCTTAGCTAGCGGAAGTAACACTGAAGCTTTCTTT. It codes for CASSLASGSNTEAFF.